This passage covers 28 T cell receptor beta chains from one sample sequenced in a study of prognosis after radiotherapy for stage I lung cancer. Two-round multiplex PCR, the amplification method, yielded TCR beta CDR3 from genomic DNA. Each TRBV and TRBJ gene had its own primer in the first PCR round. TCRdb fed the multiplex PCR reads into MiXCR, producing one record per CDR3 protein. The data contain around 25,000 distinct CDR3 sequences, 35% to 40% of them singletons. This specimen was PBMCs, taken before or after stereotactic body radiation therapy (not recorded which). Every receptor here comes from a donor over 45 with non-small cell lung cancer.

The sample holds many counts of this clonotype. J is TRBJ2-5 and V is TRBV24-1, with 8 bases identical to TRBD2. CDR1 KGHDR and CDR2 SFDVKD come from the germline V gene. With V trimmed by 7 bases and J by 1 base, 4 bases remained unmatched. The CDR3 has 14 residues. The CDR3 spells CATSIAGPQETQYF. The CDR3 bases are TGTGCCACCAGCATAGCGGGACCCCAAGAGACCCAGTACTTC.

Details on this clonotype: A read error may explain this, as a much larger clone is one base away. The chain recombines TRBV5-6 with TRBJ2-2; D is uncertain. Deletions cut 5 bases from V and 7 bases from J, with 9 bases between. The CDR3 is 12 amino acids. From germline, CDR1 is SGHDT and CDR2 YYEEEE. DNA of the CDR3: TGTGCCAGCAGATCTTTGATCGGGGAGCTGTTTTTT. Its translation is CASRSLIGELFF.

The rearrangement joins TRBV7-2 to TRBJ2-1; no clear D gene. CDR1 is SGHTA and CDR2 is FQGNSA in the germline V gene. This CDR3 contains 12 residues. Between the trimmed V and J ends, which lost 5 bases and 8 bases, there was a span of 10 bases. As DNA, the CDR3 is TGTGCCAGCAGCCCTCCTAGGCATGAGCAGTTCTTC. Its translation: CASSPPRHEQFF.

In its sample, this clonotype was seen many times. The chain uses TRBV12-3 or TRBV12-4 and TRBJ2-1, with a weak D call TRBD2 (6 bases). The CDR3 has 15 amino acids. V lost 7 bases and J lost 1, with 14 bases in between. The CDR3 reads CASTFVAGSYNEQFF. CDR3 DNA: TGTGCCAGCACCTTCGTGGCGGGATCCTACAATGAGCAGTTCTTC.

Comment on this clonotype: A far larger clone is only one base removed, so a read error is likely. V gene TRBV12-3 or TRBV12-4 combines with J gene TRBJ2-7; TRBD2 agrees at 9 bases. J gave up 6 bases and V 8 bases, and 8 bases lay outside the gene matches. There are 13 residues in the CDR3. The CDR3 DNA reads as TGTGCCAGCGGCAAGCGGGAGGTGATCGAGCAGTACTTC. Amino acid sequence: CASGKREVIEQYF.

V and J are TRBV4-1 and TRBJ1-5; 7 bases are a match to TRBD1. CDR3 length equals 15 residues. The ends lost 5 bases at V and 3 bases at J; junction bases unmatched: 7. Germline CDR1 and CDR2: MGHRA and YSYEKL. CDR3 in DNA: TGCGCCAGCAGCAGCCCGGGACAGACCAATCAGCCCCAGCATTTT. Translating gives CASSSPGQTNQPQHF.

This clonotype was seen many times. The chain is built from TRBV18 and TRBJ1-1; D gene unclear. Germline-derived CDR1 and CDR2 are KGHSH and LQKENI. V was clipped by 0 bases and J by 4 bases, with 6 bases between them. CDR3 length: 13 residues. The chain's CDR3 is CASSPPGITEAFF. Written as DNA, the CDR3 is TGTGCCAGCTCACCACCTGGGATCACTGAAGCTTTCTTT.

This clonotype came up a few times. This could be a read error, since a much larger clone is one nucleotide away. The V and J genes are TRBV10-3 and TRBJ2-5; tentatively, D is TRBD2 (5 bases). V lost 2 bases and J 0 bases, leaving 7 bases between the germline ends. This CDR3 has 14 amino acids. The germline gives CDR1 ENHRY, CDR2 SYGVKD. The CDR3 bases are TGTGCCATCAGTGAGATAGCGTACCAAGAGACCCAGTACTTC. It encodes CAISEIAYQETQYF.

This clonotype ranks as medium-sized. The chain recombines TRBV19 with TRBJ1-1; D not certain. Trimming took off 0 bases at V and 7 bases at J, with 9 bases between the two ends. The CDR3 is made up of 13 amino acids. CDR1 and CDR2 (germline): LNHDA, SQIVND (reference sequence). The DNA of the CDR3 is TGTGCCAGTAGTATAGATCCCAGCCGTGAAGCTTTCTTT. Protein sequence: CASSIDPSREAFF.

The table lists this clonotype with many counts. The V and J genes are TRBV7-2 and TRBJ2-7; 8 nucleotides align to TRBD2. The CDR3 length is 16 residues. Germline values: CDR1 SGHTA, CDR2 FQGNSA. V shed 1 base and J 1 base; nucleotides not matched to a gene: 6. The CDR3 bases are TGTGCCAGCAGCTTAGGTCCGGGAGGGGCGTCCTACGAGCAGTACTTC. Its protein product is CASSLGPGGASYEQYF.

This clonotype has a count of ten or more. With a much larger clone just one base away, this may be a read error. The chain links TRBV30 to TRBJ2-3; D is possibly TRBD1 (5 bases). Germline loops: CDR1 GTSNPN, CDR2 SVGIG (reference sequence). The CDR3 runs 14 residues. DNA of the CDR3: TGTGCCTGGGGTGTTTTAGGGGCCGGAGATACGCAGTATTTT. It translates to CAWGVLGAGDTQYF. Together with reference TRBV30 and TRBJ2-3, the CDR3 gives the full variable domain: SQTIHQWPATLVQPVGSPLSLECTVEGTSNPNLYWYRQAAGRGLQLLFYSVGIGQISSEVPQNLSASRPQDRQFILSSKKLLLSDSGFYLCAWGVLGAGDTQYFGPGTRLTVL.

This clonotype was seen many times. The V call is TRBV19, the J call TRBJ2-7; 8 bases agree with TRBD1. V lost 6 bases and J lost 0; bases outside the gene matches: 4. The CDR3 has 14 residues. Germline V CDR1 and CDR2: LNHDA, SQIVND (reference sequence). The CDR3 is CASRGTGSSYEQYF. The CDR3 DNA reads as TGTGCCAGTAGAGGGACAGGCAGCTCCTACGAGCAGTACTTC.

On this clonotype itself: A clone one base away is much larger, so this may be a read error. CDR3 nucleotides: TGCGCCAGCAGCCAGGGCCGACAGTGGGGAAAGGTGGAGCAGTACTTC. Translated, it gives CASSQGRQWGKVEQYF. The genes are TRBV4-1 and TRBJ2-7, with TRBD1 as a possible D gene (5 bases). In germline, CDR1 is MGHRA, CDR2 YSYEKL. V lost 3 bases and J lost 7, with 22 bases in between. CDR3 length: 16 residues.

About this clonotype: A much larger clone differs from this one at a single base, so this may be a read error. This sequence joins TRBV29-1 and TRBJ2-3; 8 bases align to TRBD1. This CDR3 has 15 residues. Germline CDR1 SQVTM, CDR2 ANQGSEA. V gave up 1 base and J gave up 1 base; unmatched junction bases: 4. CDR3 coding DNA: TGCAGCGTTGAAGTGGCAGGGGGCGGCACAGATACGCAGTATTTT. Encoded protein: CSVEVAGGGTDTQYF.

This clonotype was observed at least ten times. For the CDR3, the DNA is TGTGCCAGCAGTCCCAACACAGGGCTTAGAGAGCAGTTCTTC. Residues: CASSPNTGLREQFF. The J gene is TRBJ2-1, the V gene TRBV28; D might be TRBD1 (6 bases). The CDR3 loop spans 14 amino acids. Germline CDR1 is MDHEN and CDR2 is SYDVKM. V lost 5 bases to trimming and J lost 10 bases, with 18 bases between them.

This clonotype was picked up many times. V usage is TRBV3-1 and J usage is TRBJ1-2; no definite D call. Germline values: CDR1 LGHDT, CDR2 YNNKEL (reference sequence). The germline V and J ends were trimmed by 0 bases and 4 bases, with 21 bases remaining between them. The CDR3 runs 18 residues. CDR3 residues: CASSQDRRQPTSGYGYTF. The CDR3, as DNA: TGTGCCAGCAGCCAAGATCGCCGCCAGCCCACCTCTGGCTATGGCTACACCTTC.

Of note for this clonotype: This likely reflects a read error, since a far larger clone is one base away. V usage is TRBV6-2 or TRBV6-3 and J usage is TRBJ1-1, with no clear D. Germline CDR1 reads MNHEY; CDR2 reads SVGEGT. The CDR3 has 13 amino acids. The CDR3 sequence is CTTDLGLYTEAFF. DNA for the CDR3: TGTACCACCGATCTAGGACTGTACACTGAAGCTTTCTTT.

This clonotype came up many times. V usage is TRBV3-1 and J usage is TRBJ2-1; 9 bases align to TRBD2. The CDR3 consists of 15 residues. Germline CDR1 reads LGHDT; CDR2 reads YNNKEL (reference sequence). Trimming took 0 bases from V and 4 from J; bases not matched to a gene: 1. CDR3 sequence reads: CASSQEAGGYNEQFF. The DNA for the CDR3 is TGTGCCAGCAGCCAAGAAGCGGGAGGTTACAATGAGCAGTTCTTC.

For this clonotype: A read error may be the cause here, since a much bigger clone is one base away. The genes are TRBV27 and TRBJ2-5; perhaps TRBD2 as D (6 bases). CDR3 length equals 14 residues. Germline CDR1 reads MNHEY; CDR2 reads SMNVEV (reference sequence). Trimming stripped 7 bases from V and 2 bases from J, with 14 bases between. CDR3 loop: CASIPEGRQETQYF. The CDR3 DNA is TGTGCCAGCATCCCGGAGGGGAGGCAAGAGACCCAGTACTTC.

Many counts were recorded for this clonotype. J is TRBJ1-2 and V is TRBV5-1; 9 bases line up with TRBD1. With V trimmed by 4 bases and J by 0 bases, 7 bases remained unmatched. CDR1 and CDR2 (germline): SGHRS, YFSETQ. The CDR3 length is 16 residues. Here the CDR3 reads CASSNRDRDANYGYTF. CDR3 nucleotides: TGCGCCAGCAGCAACAGGGACAGGGATGCTAACTATGGCTACACCTTC. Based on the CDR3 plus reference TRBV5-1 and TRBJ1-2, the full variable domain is KAGVTQTPRYLIKTRGQQVTLSCSPISGHRSVSWYQQTPGQGLQFLFEYFSETQRNKGNFPGRFSGRQFSNSRSEMNVSTLELGDSALYLCASSNRDRDANYGYTFGSGTRLTVV.

The CDR3 DNA reads TGTGCCAGCAGTGACTTAGCGGGCTCCTACAATGAGCAGTTCTTC. Residues: CASSDLAGSYNEQFF. This rearrangement joins TRBV6-4 to TRBJ2-1, with 7 bases lining up with TRBD2. The CDR3 length is 15 residues. The germline gives CDR1 MRHNA, CDR2 SNTAGT. After removal of 1 base from V and 0 bases from J, the junction contained 0 bases not matched to a gene.

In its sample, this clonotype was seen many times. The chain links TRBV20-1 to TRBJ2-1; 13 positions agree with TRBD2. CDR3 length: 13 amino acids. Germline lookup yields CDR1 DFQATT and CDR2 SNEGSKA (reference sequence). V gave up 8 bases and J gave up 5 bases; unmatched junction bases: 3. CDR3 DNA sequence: TGCAGTCCGGGACTAGCGGGAAACAATGAGCAGTTCTTC. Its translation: CSPGLAGNNEQFF.

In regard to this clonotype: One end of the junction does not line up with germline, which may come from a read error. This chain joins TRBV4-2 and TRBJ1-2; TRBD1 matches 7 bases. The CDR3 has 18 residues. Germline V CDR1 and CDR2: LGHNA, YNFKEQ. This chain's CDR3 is CAISRSRGPHGRGYGYTF. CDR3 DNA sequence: TGTGCCATCAGCCGCTCTAGGGGGCCACATGGGCGCGGCTATGGCTACACCTTC.

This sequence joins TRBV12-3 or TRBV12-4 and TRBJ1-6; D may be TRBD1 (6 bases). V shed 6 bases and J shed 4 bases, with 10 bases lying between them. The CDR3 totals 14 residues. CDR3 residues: CASRRGQYNSPLHF. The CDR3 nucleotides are TGTGCCAGCAGGAGAGGACAGTATAATTCACCCCTCCACTTT.

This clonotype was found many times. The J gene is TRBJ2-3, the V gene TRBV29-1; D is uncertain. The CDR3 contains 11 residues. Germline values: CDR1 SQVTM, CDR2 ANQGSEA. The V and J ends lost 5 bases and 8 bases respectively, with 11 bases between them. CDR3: CSVPLVGTQYF. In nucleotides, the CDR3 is TGCAGCGTTCCCCTAGTTGGTACGCAGTATTTT.

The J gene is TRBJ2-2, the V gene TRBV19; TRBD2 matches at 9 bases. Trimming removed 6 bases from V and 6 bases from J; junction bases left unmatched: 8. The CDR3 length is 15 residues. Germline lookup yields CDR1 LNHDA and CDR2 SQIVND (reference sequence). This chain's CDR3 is CASRPGTSLAGELFF. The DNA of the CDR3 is TGTGCCAGTAGGCCTGGGACTAGCTTAGCCGGGGAGCTGTTTTTT.

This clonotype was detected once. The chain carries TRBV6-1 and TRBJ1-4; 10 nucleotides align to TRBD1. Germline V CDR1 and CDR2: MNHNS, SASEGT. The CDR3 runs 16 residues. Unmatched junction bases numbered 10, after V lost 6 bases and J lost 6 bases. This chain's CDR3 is CASSTKTGTGDEKLFF. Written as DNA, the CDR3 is TGTGCCAGCAGCACCAAGACCGGGACAGGGGATGAAAAACTGTTTTTT.

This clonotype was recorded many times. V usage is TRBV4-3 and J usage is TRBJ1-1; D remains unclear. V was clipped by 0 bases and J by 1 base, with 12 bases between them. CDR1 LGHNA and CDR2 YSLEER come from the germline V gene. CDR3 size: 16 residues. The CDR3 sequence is CASSQDFQEANTEAFF. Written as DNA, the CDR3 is TGCGCCAGCAGCCAAGATTTTCAGGAGGCGAACACTGAAGCTTTCTTT.